Presented here are 3 T cell receptor beta chains from one specimen sequenced in a study of cytomegalovirus exposure and HLA in healthy donors. With 60 Vbeta and 13 Jbeta primers, the PCR was carried out. Repertoires were generated with immunoSEQ multiplex PCR, while TCRdb's copy carries only in-frame clones and drops some. The sample contains about 130,000 clones, just under 80% of which appear only once. The material sequenced was PBMCs. These receptors all come from a woman aged 40-49 years in good health and CMV-seronegative.

V is TRBV10-1 and J is TRBJ1-2; 7 bases match TRBD1. V was pared by 2 bases and J by 5 bases, with 2 bases of the junction left unmatched. Germline V gene lookup returns CDR1 WNHNN and CDR2 SYGVQD (reference sequence). This CDR3 region has 13 residues. Written as DNA, the CDR3 is TGCGCCAGCAGTGAGGCCAGGGGGTATGGCTACACCTTC. Translating it yields CASSEARGYGYTF.

The rearrangement uses TRBV5-5 and TRBJ1-1, with a tentative D call TRBD1 (6 bases). The CDR3 totals 13 residues. Germline values: CDR1 SGHKS, CDR2 YYEKEE (reference sequence). Between the trimmed V and J ends, which lost 4 bases and 3 bases, there was a span of 10 bases. CDR3: CASSTHRDTEAFF. DNA of the CDR3: TGTGCCAGCAGCACGCACAGGGACACTGAAGCTTTCTTT.

V and J are TRBV2 and TRBJ2-3, with D tentatively TRBD2 (5 bases). V lost 1 base to trimming and J lost 3 bases, with 11 bases between them. Germline CDR1 is SNHLY and CDR2 is FYNNEI. The length of the CDR3 is 15 residues. CDR3 loop: CASSEVSVVTDTQYF. CDR3 in DNA: TGTGCCAGCAGTGAAGTTAGCGTTGTGACAGATACGCAGTATTTT.